This record covers a single T cell receptor (beta chain). This clone was seen more than once but under ten times. Its antigen remains unidentified. No per-base quality is available; no much larger clone lies one base away. These data originate in a study of blood T cell repertoires in COVID-19 (dated by TCRdb to 2018 to 2021). As for the study more broadly: The collaborator samples originated in the United States, Italy and Spain and spanned the acute and convalescent phases of COVID-19. The repertoires were made available in a free public database intended to serve as a resource for research on the immune response to SARS-CoV-2. The material from the prospective study consisted of cDNA or gDNA derived from T cells, B-cell-depleted T cells, or PBMCs. The samples were drawn from the first 160 participants of the ongoing ImmuneRACE study and from 950 to 1,500 subjects provided by 6 global collaborators. The sample metadata nearly always contained a de-identified subject ID, COVID-19 status, age in years and sex. Subjects who had been exposed to COVID-19, were actively infected with it, or had recovered from it provided the deeply sampled blood TCRbeta repertoires that made up the dataset. Where available, HLA class I and class II types were obtained from metadata supplied by the sample provider rather than from assay-based typing.

Overall study outcomes, separate from this receptor: The quantity of clinical and demographic metadata differed by source and by participant and was supplied without curation.

Participants in the prospective study were aged about 18 to 89 years, lived in about two dozen United States geographic areas, and enrolled through a virtual design. In the prospective study, cohorts were assigned on the basis of participant-reported clinical history obtained from a screening survey and a study questionnaire. Exposed participants had been in contact, within 2 weeks of entering the study, with a person who had a PCR-confirmed or clinician-diagnosed case of COVID-19. Each participant in the prospective study had whole blood, serum and a nasopharyngeal or oropharyngeal swab collected by mobile phlebotomists. Prospective study participants could optionally give additional blood draws and questionnaires over a roughly 2-month period. Blood samples from the prospective study were shipped frozen or at room temperature prior to DNA extraction. The CDR3 goes from the cysteine to the phenylalanine over 14 residues. Only CDR3 DNA is held: 42 bases, read in frame from base 1. The germline V gene gives CDR1 as MDHEN and CDR2 as SYDVKM. V lost 10 bases and J lost 5 bases, and the count of bases not matched to a germline gene is 7.

The immunoSEQ Assay, a bias-controlled multiplex PCR, was used to amplify TCRbeta CDR3 regions from genomic DNA. On the authors' methods: Within the assay, amplification of reference gene primers was used to estimate how many nucleated cells each sample contained. To quantify the absolute abundance of each unique TCRbeta CDR3 rearrangement, sequence reads were collapsed and filtered. For each sample, productive Simpson clonality was calculated as the square root of Simpson's diversity index across productive rearrangements. As stored in TCRdb, this immuneACCESS dataset retains in-frame rearrangements with V and J assigned. A fraction of the clones does not appear; measured against another copy, unresolved V genes explain less than half of the discrepancy, and the remainder lacks a known reason. V and J calls and clone size are those listed in that table; D and trimming were worked out from the DNA. The sample yields 120,000 to 150,000 clones; 80% to 85% were counted once. The ten top clones hold more than 4.5% of the sample.

Sequencing input: PBMCs or T cells enriched from blood (not recorded which). The clonotype was recovered from a woman aged 45-65 years who had been exposed to COVID-19. The rearrangement combines TRBV28 with TRBJ1-4; 10 of the junction bases match TRBD1. The sequenced DNA is TGTGCCACCAAGACAGGGGGCTCGAATGAAAAACTGTTTTTT. Its translation is CATKTGGSNEKLFF.